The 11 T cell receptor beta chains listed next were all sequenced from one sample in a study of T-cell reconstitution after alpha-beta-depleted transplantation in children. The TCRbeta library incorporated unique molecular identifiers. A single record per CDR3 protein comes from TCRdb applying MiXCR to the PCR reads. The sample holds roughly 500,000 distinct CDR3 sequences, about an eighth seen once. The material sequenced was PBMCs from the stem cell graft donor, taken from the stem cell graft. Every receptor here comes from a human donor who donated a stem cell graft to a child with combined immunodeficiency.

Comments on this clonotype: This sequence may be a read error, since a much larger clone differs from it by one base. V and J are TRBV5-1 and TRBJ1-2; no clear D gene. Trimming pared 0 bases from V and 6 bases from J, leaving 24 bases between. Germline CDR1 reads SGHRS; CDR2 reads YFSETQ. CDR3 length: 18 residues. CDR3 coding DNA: TGCGCCAGCAGCTTGGGGACGGACCGGACCCCTTGTGTGGATGGCTACACCTTC. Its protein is CASSLGTDRTPCVDGYTF.

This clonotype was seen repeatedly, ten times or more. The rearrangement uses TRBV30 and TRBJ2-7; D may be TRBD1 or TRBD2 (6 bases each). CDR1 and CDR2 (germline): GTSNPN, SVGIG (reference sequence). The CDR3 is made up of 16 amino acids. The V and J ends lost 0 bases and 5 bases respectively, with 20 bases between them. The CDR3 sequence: CAWSVRRGQGSHEQYF. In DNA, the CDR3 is TGTGCCTGGAGTGTACGTCGGGGGCAGGGGAGCCACGAGCAGTACTTC.

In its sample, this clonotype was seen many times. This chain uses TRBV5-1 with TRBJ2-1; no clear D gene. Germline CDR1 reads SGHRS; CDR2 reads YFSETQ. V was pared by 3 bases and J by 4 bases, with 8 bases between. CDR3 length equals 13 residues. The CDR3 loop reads CASSSDHYNEQFF. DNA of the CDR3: TGCGCCAGCAGCTCGGACCATTACAATGAGCAGTTCTTC. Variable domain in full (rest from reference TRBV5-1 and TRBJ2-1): KAGVTQTPRYLIKTRGQQVTLSCSPISGHRSVSWYQQTPGQGLQFLFEYFSETQRNKGNFPGRFSGRQFSNSRSEMNVSTLELGDSALYLCASSSDHYNEQFFGPGTRLTVL.

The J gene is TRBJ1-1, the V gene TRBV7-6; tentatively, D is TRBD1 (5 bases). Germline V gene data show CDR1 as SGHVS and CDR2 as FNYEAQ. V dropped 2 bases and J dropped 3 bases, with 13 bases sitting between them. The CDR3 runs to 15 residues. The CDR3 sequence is CASSLHSGSDTEAFF. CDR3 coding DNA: TGTGCCAGCAGCTTACACTCAGGGTCGGACACTGAAGCTTTCTTT.

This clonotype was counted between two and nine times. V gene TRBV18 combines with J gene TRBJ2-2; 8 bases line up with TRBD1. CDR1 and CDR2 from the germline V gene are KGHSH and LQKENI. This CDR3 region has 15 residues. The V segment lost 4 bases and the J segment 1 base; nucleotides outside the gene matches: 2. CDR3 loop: CASSRQGMNTGELFF. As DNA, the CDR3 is TGTGCCAGCTCACGACAGGGGATGAACACCGGGGAGCTGTTTTTT.

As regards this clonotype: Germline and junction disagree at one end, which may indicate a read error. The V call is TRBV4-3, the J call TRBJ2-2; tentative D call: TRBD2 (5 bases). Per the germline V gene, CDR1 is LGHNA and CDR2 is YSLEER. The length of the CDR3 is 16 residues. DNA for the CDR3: TGCGCCAGCAGCCCCAGCCAGTGGTCAAACACCGGGGAGCTGATTTTT. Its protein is CASSPSQWSNTGELIF.

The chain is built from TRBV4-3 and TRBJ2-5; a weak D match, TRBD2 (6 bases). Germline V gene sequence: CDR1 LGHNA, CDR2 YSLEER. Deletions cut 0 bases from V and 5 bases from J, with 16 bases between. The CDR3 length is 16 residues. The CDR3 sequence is CASSQEVGGLGETQYF. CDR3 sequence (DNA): TGCGCCAGCAGCCAAGAGGTGGGGGGTCTAGGGGAGACCCAGTACTTC.

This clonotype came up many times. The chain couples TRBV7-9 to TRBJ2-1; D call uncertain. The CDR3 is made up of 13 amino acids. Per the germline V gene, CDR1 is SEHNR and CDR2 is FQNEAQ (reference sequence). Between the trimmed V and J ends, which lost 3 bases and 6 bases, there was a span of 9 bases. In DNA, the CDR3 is TGTGCCAGCAGCTTCGCAGCCTTCAATGAGCAGTTCTTC. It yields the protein CASSFAAFNEQFF. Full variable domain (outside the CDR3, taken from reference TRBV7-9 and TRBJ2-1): DTGVSQNPRHKITKRGQNVTFRCDPISEHNRLYWYRQTLGQGPEFLTYFQNEAQLEKSRLLSDRFSAERPKGSFSTLEIQRTEQGDSAMYLCASSFAAFNEQFFGPGTRLTVL.

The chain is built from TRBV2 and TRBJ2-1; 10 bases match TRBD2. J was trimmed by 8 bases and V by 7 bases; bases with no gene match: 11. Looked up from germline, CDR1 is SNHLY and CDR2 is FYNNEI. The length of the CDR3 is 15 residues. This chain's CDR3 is CASNLAGAQVDEQFF. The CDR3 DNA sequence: TGTGCCAGCAATCTAGCGGGGGCCCAAGTGGATGAGCAGTTCTTC.

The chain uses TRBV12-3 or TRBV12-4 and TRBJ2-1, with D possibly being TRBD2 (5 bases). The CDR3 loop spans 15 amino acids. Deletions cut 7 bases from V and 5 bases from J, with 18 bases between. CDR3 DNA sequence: TGTGCCAGCAACCAAAGCTGGAGGCCCCACAATGAGCAGTTCTTC. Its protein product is CASNQSWRPHNEQFF.

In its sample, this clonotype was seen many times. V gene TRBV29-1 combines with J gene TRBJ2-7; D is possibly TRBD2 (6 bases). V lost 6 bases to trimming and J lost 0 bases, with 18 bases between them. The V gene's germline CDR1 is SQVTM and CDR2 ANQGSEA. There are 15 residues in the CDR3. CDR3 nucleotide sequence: TGCAGCGTGGGACCCCGGGACTCGCCCTCCTACGAGCAGTACTTC. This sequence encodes CSVGPRDSPSYEQYF.